A selection of T cell receptor beta chains follows, all from one sample in a study of T cell responses to AZD1222 COVID-19 vaccine. Produced via immunoSEQ multiplex PCR; TCRdb's table is partial and in-frame only. The table includes 73,000 or so clones, over 60% detected once. The material was peripheral blood, obtained 28 days after the second AZD1222 dose. These receptors came from an adult who received the AZD1222 COVID-19 vaccine. Each CDR3 is given with its conserved first and last residue. Each record gives: CDR3 length, clone size, D gene, J gene, V gene, CDR3 protein, CDR3 DNA. A D gene is named only where the DNA matches it firmly. The size of a clone is reported for some rows only, either as once, few or many, or as a class for expanded clones.

length: 13
size: -
D: -
J: TRBJ1-5
V: TRBV28
CDR3: CASSLRENQPQHF
DNA: TGTGCCAGCAGTTTGAGGGAGAATCAGCCCCAGCATTTT

length: 14
size: -
D: TRBD1
J: TRBJ1-2
V: TRBV19
CDR3: CASSIEPGGYGYTF
DNA: TGTGCCAGTAGTATAGAACCAGGGGGCTATGGCTACACCTTC

length: 14
size: -
D: -
J: TRBJ1-1
V: TRBV6-5
CDR3: CASSSLSGATEAFF
DNA: TGTGCCAGCAGTTCCCTATCGGGCGCCACTGAAGCTTTCTTT

length: 17
size: -
D: TRBD2
J: TRBJ2-7
V: TRBV15
CDR3: CATSRVRGTSGAYEQYF
DNA: TGTGCCACCAGCAGAGTTCGAGGGACTAGCGGGGCCTACGAGCAGTACTTC

length: 15
size: once
D: TRBD1
J: TRBJ1-5
V: TRBV2
CDR3: CASKGQGIGNQPQHF
DNA: TGTGCCAGCAAGGGACAGGGGATAGGCAATCAGCCCCAGCATTTT

length: 12
size: few
D: -
J: TRBJ2-7
V: TRBV5-1
CDR3: CASSLYRDVYYF
DNA: TGCGCCAGCAGCTTGTACAGGGATGTCTACTACTTC

length: 13
size: -
D: -
J: TRBJ1-1
V: TRBV6-5
CDR3: CASHRNENTEAFF
DNA: TGTGCCAGCCATCGCAATGAGAACACTGAAGCTTTCTTT

length: 14
size: -
D: -
J: TRBJ2-3
V: TRBV10-2
CDR3: CASSEWGSTDTQYF
DNA: TGCGCCAGCAGTGAGTGGGGTAGCACAGATACGCAGTATTTT

length: 14
size: -
D: TRBD1
J: TRBJ2-7
V: TRBV19
CDR3: CASSDRGKGYEQYF
DNA: TGTGCCAGTAGCGACAGGGGGAAGGGCTACGAGCAGTACTTC

length: 16
size: -
D: -
J: TRBJ2-3
V: TRBV7-2
CDR3: CASSLVAGASTDTQYF
DNA: TGTGCCAGCAGCTTAGTGGCGGGTGCTAGCACAGATACGCAGTATTTT

length: 14
size: -
D: -
J: TRBJ1-5
V: TRBV6-2/TRBV6-3
CDR3: CASSYSILSQPQHF
DNA: TGTGCCAGCAGTTACTCGATTCTGAGTCAGCCCCAGCATTTT

length: 14
size: -
D: -
J: TRBJ1-5
V: TRBV28
CDR3: CASRSGGEGQPQHF
DNA: TGTGCCAGCAGATCGGGGGGTGAAGGTCAGCCCCAGCATTTT

length: 12
size: few
D: -
J: TRBJ1-2
V: TRBV5-6
CDR3: CASSLTDYGYTF
DNA: TGTGCCAGCAGCCTGACAGATTATGGCTACACCTTC

length: 12
size: -
D: TRBD1
J: TRBJ1-2
V: TRBV4-3
CDR3: CASSTGEDGYTF
DNA: TGCGCCAGCAGCACAGGGGAGGATGGCTACACCTTC

length: 18
size: -
D: -
J: TRBJ1-5
V: TRBV27
CDR3: CASSLSGTTADYNQPQHF
DNA: TGTGCCAGCAGTTTATCGGGAACCACGGCAGACTATAATCAGCCCCAGCATTTT

length: 14
size: -
D: -
J: TRBJ1-1
V: TRBV9
CDR3: CASSAGLMNTEAFF
DNA: TGTGCCAGCAGCGCGGGACTTATGAACACTGAAGCTTTCTTT